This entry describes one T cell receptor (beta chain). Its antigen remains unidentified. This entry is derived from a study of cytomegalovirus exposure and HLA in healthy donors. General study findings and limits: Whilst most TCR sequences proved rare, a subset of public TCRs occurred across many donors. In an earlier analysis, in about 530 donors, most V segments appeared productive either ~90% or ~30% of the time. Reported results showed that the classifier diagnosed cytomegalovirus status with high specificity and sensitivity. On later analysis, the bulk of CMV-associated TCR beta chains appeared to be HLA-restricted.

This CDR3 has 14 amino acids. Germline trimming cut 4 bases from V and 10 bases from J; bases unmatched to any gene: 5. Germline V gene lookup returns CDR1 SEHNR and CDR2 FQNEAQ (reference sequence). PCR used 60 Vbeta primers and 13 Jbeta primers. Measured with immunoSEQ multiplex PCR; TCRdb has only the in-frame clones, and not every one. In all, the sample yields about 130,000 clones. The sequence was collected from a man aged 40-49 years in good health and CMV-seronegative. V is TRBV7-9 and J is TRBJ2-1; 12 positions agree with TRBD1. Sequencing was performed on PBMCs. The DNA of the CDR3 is TGTGCCAGCAGCTCCGGGACAGGGGGCGACGAGCAGTTCTTC. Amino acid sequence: CASSSGTGGDEQFF.